This TCR beta chain was documented in a study of cytomegalovirus exposure and HLA in healthy donors. A multiplex PCR was run with 60 Vbeta primers and 13 Jbeta primers. Generated by immunoSEQ multiplex PCR, the TCRdb table keeps only in-frame clones and is missing some. The profile covers roughly 180,000 clones, with about 82% appearing a single time and around 1.6% taken by the ten largest. This clone has only one observation. The CDR3 consists of 14 residues. Trimming took 4 bases from V and 5 from J; bases not matched to a gene: 7. CDR1 and CDR2 (germline): SGHNT, YYREEE (reference sequence). Material for sequencing was PBMCs. The TCR sequence derives from a man aged 18 to 29 in good health and CMV-seronegative. The rearrangement joins TRBV5-4 to TRBJ2-5, with 8 bases lining up with TRBD1. CDR3 amino acids: CASSIGQGRETQYF. As DNA, the CDR3 is TGTGCCAGCAGCATCGGACAGGGAAGGGAGACCCAGTACTTC.